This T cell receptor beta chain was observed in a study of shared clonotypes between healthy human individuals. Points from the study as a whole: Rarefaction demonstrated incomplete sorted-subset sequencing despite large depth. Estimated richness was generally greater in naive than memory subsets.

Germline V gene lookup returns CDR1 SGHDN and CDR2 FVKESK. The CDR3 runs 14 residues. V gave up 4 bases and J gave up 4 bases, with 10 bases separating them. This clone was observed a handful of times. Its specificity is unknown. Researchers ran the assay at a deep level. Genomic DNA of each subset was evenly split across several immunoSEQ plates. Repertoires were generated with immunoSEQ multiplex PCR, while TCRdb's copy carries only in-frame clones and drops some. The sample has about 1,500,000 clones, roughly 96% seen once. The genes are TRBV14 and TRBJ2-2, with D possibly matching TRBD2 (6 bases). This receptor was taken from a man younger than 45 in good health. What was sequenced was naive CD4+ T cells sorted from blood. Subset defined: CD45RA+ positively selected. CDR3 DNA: TGTGCCAGCAGCCCGTTGGGGGGCACCGGGGAGCTGTTTTTT. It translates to CASSPLGGTGELFF.